This is a list of T cell receptor beta chains from one sample in a study of blood T cell repertoires in COVID-19. The repertoire was sequenced with immunoSEQ multiplex PCR; TCRdb's copy has only in-frame clones and lacks some. The table records 180,000 or so clones, about 91% of them present only once. The specimen sequenced was peripheral blood. The receptors were gathered from a woman aged 25 to 39 with acute or convalescent COVID-19. Both conserved end residues are part of each CDR3. A D gene is named only where the DNA matches it firmly.

TRBV2	.	TRBJ1-5	16	TGTGCCAGCAGTGAATTAGAGCTTTATAGCAATCAGCCCCAGCATTTT	CASSELELYSNQPQHF
TRBV9	TRBD2	TRBJ2-7	11	TGTGCCAGCGGTCCGGGGGGCGAGCAGTACTTC	CASGPGGEQYF
TRBV2	.	TRBJ2-7	13	TGTGCCAGCAGTGACCAAACGGGCTACGAGCAGTACTTC	CASSDQTGYEQYF
TRBV30	.	TRBJ1-2	14	TGTGCCTGGAAAAAGACAGCAATCAACTATGGCTACACCTTC	CAWKKTAINYGYTF
TRBV12-3/TRBV12-4	.	TRBJ2-3	13	TGTGCCAGCAGTTCCCACACCACAGATACGCAGTATTTT	CASSSHTTDTQYF
TRBV6-5	.	TRBJ1-3	14	TGTGCCAGCAGTTACAGTAGCTCTGGAAACACCATATATTTT	CASSYSSSGNTIYF
TRBV19	.	TRBJ1-2	16	TGTGCCAGTAGTATATCCTCGACAGGTGGACTCTATGGCTACACCTTC	CASSISSTGGLYGYTF
TRBV5-1	.	TRBJ2-7	16	TGCGCCAGCAGCTTGGGAGGTGGAGGAATCTCCTACGAGCAGTACTTC	CASSLGGGGISYEQYF
TRBV11-2	.	TRBJ2-3	14	TGTGCCAGCAGCTTAGGGAGTATAGCCCGTACGCAGTATTTT	CASSLGSIARTQYF
TRBV13	.	TRBJ2-3	15	TGTGCCAGCAGCTTAGCGGGGATGAGCACAGATACGCAGTATTTT	CASSLAGMSTDTQYF
TRBV6-5	.	TRBJ2-5	13	TGTGCCAGCAGTTACGAGGGCCACGAGACCCAGTACTTC	CASSYEGHETQYF
TRBV27	.	TRBJ1-4	13	TGTGCCAGCAGTCAGCGAACTAATGAAAAACTGTTTTTT	CASSQRTNEKLFF
TRBV27	TRBD1	TRBJ1-2	15	TGTGCCAGCAGCCCAACTTGGACAGGGAACTATGGCTACACCTTC	CASSPTWTGNYGYTF
TRBV30	TRBD2	TRBJ2-1	13	TGTGCCTGGAGTAGCGGGACCTACAATGAGCAGTTCTTC	CAWSSGTYNEQFF
TRBV9	TRBD1	TRBJ2-1	15	TGTGCCAGCAGCTCTGGGGGACAGGGGGCCGTTCGGCAGTTCTTC	CASSSGGQGAVRQFF
TRBV6-5	.	TRBJ1-1	13	TGTGCCAGCAGTCCGGACACATTCACTGAAGCTTTCTTT	CASSPDTFTEAFF
TRBV6-1	.	TRBJ2-3	17	TGTGCCAGCAGTGAAGCGCGTGGATGGACAGAGTCAGATACGCAGTATTTT	CASSEARGWTESDTQYF
TRBV7-6	.	TRBJ1-4	15	TGTGCCAGCAGCCCACATCCCCAGGGTGGAGAAAAACTGTTTTTT	CASSPHPQGGEKLFF
TRBV27	TRBD1	TRBJ1-1	13	TGTGCCAGCAGTTTTCCGGGACAGACTGAAGCTTTCTTT	CASSFPGQTEAFF
TRBV2	TRBD2	TRBJ2-7	19	TGTGCCAGCAGTGAAGGACAGTCCCCTAGCGGGATTCATCACTACGAGCAGTACTTC	CASSEGQSPSGIHHYEQYF
TRBV28	.	TRBJ1-2	15	TGTGCCAGCAGTGGTAGCATGGGAGCTAACTATGGCTACACCTTC	CASSGSMGANYGYTF
TRBV2	TRBD1	TRBJ1-6	15	TGTGCCAGCAGTGAATTACAGGGGGGGAATTCACCCCTCCACTTT	CASSELQGGNSPLHF
TRBV6-5	TRBD2	TRBJ2-7	15	TGTGCCAGCAGCACTCTTGGACTAGCGGGAGTCGAGCAGTACTTC	CASSTLGLAGVEQYF
TRBV19	TRBD2	TRBJ2-1	16	TGTGCCAGTAGTATCGCACTAGCGGGCACCTACAATGAGCAGTTCTTC	CASSIALAGTYNEQFF
TRBV30	TRBD1	TRBJ1-4	15	TGTGCCTGGAGTCGGACAGGGCTAACTAATGAAAAACTGTTTTTT	CAWSRTGLTNEKLFF
TRBV5-1	TRBD2	TRBJ2-2	15	TGCGCCAGCAGGGCGGGGGGTACGAGGACCGGGGAGCTGTTTTTT	CASRAGGTRTGELFF